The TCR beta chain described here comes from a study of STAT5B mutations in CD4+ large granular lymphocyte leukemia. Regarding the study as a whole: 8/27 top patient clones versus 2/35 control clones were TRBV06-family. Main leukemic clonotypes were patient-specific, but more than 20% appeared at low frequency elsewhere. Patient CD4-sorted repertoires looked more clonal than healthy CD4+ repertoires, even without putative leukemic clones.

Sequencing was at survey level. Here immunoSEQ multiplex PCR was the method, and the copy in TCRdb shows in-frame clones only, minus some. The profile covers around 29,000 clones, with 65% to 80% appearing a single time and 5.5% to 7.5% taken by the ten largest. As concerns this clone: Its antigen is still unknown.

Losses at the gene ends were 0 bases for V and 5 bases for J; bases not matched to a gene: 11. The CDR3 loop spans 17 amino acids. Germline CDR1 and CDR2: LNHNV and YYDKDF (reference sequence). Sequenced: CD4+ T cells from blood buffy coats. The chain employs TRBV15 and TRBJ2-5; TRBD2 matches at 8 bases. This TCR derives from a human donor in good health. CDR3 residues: CATSRDSGALLPETQYF. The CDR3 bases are TGTGCCACCAGCAGAGATAGCGGGGCTCTCCTCCCTGAGACCCAGTACTTC.